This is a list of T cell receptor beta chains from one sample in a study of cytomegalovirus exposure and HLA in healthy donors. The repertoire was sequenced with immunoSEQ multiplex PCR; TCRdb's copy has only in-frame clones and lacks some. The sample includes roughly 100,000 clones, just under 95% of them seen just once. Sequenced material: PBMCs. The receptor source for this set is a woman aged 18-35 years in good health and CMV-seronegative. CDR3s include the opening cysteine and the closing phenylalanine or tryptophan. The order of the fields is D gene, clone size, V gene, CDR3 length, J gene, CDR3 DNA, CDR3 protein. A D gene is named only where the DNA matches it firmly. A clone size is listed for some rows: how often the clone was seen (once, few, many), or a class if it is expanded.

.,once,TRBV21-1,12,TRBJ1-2,TGTGCCAGCAGCACCCTTCTGGCTGGCTACACCTTC,CASSTLLAGYTF
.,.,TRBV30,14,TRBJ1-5,TGTGCCTGGAGCCCGGGTCCAAACAATCAGCCCCAGCATTTT,CAWSPGPNNQPQHF
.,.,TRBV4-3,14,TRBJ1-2,TGCGCCAGCAGCAAGGGGTTAGCTAACTATGGCTACACCTTC,CASSKGLANYGYTF
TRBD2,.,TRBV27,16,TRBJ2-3,TGTGCCAGCAGTTTAGGTTTCGCGGGGGTCACAGATACGCAGTATTTT,CASSLGFAGVTDTQYF
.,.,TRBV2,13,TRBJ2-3,TGTGCCAGAGGAGGAGTCGGTTCAGATACGCAGTATTTT,CARGGVGSDTQYF
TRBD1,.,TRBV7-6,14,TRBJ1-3,TGTGCCAGCAGCCCGACAGGGGCTGGAAACACCATATATTTT,CASSPTGAGNTIYF
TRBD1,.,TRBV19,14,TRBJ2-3,TGTGCCAGTAGTGACAGGGGTGTAAGGGATACGCAGTATTTT,CASSDRGVRDTQYF
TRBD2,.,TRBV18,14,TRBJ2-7,TGTGCCAGCTCACCTACGCTAGCGGTGGACGAGCAGTACTTC,CASSPTLAVDEQYF
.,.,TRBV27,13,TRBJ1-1,TGTGCCAGCAGTTCGGATCAGGGGAGTGAAGCTTTCTTT,CASSSDQGSEAFF
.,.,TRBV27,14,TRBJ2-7,TGTGCCAGCGCCAGGGGGGACGCTGCCTACGAGCAGTACTTC,CASARGDAAYEQYF
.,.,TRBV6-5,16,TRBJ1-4,TGTGCCAGCAGTTACTCGAATCCAGGGGCTAATGAAAAACTGTTTTTT,CASSYSNPGANEKLFF
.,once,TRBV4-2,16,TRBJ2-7,TGTGCCAGCAGCCAAGATGATCGGCCGCCAGGGGACGAGCAGTACTTC,CASSQDDRPPGDEQYF
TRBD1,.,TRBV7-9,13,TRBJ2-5,TGTGCCAGCAGCGGACAGGGGGGACAGACCCAGTACTTC,CASSGQGGQTQYF
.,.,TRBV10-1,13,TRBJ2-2,TGCGCCAGCAGTGATCAGAACACCGGGGAGCTGTTTTTT,CASSDQNTGELFF
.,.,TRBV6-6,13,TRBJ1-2,TGTGCCAGCAGTTATTGGGGGGAGGCGGGCTACACCTTC,CASSYWGEAGYTF
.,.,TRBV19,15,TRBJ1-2,TGTGCCAGTAGTCGCGGACAGCTGGGGAACTATGGCTACACCTTC,CASSRGQLGNYGYTF
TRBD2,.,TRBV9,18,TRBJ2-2,TGTGCCAGCAGCGTTACTAGCGGGAGAATGGTGAACACCGGGGAGCTGTTTTTT,CASSVTSGRMVNTGELFF
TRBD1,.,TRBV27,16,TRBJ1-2,TGTGCCAGCAGTTTATCGACGACAGGGGATAACTATGGCTACACCTTC,CASSLSTTGDNYGYTF
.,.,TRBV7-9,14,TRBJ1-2,TGTGCCAGCAGCTTTTCATTTGGCAACTATGGCTACACCTTC,CASSFSFGNYGYTF
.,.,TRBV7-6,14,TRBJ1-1,TGTGCCAGCAGCCCACAGCTCGGGGTGGGAGTGGCTTTCTTT,CASSPQLGVGVAFF
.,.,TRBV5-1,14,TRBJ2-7,TGCGCCAGCCGCCAGGGGGGAGGCGAAGACGAGCAGTACTTC,CASRQGGGEDEQYF
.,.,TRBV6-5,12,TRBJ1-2,TGTGCCAGCAGTTACAGGGGGTTCGGCTACACCTTC,CASSYRGFGYTF
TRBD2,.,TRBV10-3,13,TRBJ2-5,TGTGCCATCAGTGGTTCTAGCGGCGAGACCCAGTACTTC,CAISGSSGETQYF
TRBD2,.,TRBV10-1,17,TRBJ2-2,TGCGCCAGCAGTGACTGGACTAGCGGGACGAACACCGGGGAGCTGTTTTTT,CASSDWTSGTNTGELFF
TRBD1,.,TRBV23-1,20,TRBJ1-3,TGCGCCAGCAGTCAAACGGGACAGGGCATACGAGGGGGGTCTGGAAACACCATATATTTT,CASSQTGQGIRGGSGNTIYF
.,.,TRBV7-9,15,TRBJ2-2,TGTGCCAGCAGCTTGGCGGGGAGGAACACCGGGGAGCTGTTTTTT,CASSLAGRNTGELFF
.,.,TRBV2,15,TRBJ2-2,TGTGCCAGCAGTGAATTAGCTACTAGACCCGGGGAGCTGTTTTTT,CASSELATRPGELFF
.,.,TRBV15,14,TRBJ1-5,TGTGCCACCAGCAGAGATATTAGCAATCAGCCCCAGCATTTT,CATSRDISNQPQHF
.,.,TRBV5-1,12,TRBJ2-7,TGCGCCAGCAGCTGGAGGGCCGGCGAGCAGTACTTC,CASSWRAGEQYF
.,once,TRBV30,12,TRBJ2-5,TGTGCCTGGGGGCATCCTTTGGAGACCCAGTACTTC,CAWGHPLETQYF
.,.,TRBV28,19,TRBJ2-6,TGTGCCAGCAGCCCTCCTCAACAGGGATTATTGGCCGGGGCCAACGTCCTGACTTTC,CASSPPQQGLLAGANVLTF
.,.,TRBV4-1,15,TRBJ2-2,TGCGCCAGCAGCCAAGGTTCTAGCAGAACCGGGGAGCTGTTTTTT,CASSQGSSRTGELFF
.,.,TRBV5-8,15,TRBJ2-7,TGTGCCAGCAGCCGGCGGGGTAAAAAGGACTACGAGCAGTACTTC,CASSRRGKKDYEQYF
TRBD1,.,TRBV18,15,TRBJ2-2,TGTGCCAGCTCGGGCGACAGGGCCAACACCGGGGAGCTGTTTTTT,CASSGDRANTGELFF
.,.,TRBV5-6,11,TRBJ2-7,TGTGCCAGCAGCTTGGGGGGCCAGCAGTACTTC,CASSLGGQQYF
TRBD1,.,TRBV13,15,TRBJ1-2,TGTGCCAGCAGCCTAGGACAGGTCGGACCAGATGGCTACACCTTC,CASSLGQVGPDGYTF
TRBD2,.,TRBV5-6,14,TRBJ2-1,TGTGCCAGCAGCTTAGCGGGAGGCAACAATGAGCAGTTCTTC,CASSLAGGNNEQFF
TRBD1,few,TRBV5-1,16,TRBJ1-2,TGCGCCAGCAGCTTGGATACTACAGGGGGCTCGTATGGCTACACCTTC,CASSLDTTGGSYGYTF
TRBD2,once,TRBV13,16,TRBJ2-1,TGTGCCAGCAGCCGGAGGACTAGCGGGAACTACAATGAGCAGTTCTTC,CASSRRTSGNYNEQFF
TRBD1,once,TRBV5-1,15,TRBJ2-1,TGCGCCAGCAGCTTGGGGGCAGGGGGCCGCGATGAGCAGTTCTTC,CASSLGAGGRDEQFF
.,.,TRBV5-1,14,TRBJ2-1,TGCGCCAGCAGCCCGACAGGCTCCTACAATGAGCAGTTCTTC,CASSPTGSYNEQFF
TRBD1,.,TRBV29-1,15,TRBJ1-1,TGCAGCGTTTCAATGGGGACAGGGTATGGGTTTGGAGCTTTCTTT,CSVSMGTGYGFGAFF
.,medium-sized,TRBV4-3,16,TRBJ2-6,TGCGCCAGCAGCCAAGCCCAGGGGAGCGGGGCCAACGTCCTGACTTTC,CASSQAQGSGANVLTF
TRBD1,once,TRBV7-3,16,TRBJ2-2,TGTGCCAGCAGCTTAAATGGGCAGGGGGACGTCGGGGAGCTGTTTTTT,CASSLNGQGDVGELFF
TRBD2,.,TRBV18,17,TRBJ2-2,TGTGCCAGCTCACCAAGTCTAGCGGGAGTAAGCACCGGGGAGCTGTTTTTT,CASSPSLAGVSTGELFF
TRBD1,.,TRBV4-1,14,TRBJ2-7,TGCGCCAGCAGCCTCGGGACAGGGTCCTACGAGCAGTACTTC,CASSLGTGSYEQYF
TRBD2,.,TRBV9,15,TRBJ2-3,TGTGCCAGCAGCCTAGGACTAGCGGACACAGATACGCAGTATTTT,CASSLGLADTDTQYF
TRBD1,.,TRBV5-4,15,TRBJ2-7,TGTGCCAGCAGTTCCGCCGGGACAGGGCTTTACGAGCAGTACTTC,CASSSAGTGLYEQYF
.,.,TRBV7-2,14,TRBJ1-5,TGTGCCAGCAGCTTAAGGACAGATGATCAGCCCCAGCATTTT,CASSLRTDDQPQHF
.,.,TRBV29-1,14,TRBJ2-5,TGCAGCGCCTTCCCATCTAGCGACCAAGAGACCCAGTACTTC,CSAFPSSDQETQYF
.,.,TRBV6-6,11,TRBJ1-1,TGTGCCAGCAGCCAGGGGATGGAAGCTTTCTTT,CASSQGMEAFF
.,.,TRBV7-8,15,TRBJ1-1,TGTGCCAGCAGCTTCCGCGAACCCCCAGGCACTGAAGCTTTCTTT,CASSFREPPGTEAFF
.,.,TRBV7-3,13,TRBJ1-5,TGTGCCAGCAGCTTAAGTAACTCCCAGCCCCAGCATTTT,CASSLSNSQPQHF